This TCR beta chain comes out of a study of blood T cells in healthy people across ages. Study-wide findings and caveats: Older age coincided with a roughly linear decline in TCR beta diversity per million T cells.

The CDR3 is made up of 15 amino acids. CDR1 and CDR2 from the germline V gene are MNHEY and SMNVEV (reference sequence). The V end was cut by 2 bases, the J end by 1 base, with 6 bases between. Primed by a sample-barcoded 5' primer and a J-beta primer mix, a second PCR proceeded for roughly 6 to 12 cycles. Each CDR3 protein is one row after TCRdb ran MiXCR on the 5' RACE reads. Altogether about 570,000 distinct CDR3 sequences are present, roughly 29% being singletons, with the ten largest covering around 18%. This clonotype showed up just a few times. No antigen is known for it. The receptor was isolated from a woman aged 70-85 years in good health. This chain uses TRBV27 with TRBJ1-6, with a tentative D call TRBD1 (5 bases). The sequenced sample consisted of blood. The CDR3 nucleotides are TGTGCCAGCAGTTTAAGGGGATCCTATAATTCACCCCTCCACTTT. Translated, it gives CASSLRGSYNSPLHF.